This TCR beta chain was recorded in a study of T cell responses to AZD1222 COVID-19 vaccine. General observations from the study: Without day 14 samples, only post-peak T cell repertoires were studied. Within unmutated variant regions lay the reported targets of nearly half of spike-specific TCRs.

The CDR3 runs to 14 residues. Germline CDR1 reads LGHDT; CDR2 reads YNNKEL (reference sequence). V lost 6 bases to trimming and J lost 7 bases; unmatched junction nucleotides: 7. Using immunoSEQ multiplex PCR, the repertoire was profiled, and TCRdb retains in-frame clones only, with some absent. The sample lists 180,000 or so clones; around nine tenths were seen once. As to this clone: Its specificity is not known.

The sequence came from an adult who received the AZD1222 COVID-19 vaccine. The sequences come from peripheral blood, collected 28 days after the second AZD1222 dose. The rearrangement links TRBV3-1 (or the pseudogene TRBV3-2) to TRBJ2-2; 8 bases fit TRBD1. The CDR3 reads CASSRQGAVGELFF. CDR3 bases: TGTGCCAGCAGTCGGCAGGGGGCAGTCGGGGAGCTGTTTTTT.